The 16 T cell receptor beta chains below were found in one sample sequenced in a study of T cells after yellow fever vaccination. TCRdb used MiXCR to reprocess the 5' RACE reads, holding one entry per CDR3 protein. The sample records more than 350,000 distinct CDR3 sequences, roughly 10% being singletons. Sequenced material: PBMCs, taken on the day of the first yellow fever vaccination. The receptors derive from a man between 18 and 29 years old who received the YFV17D yellow fever vaccine.

This chain uses TRBV12-3 or TRBV12-4 with TRBJ2-2; D is possibly TRBD2 (6 bases). V lost 11 bases and J 1 base, leaving 11 bases between the germline ends. The CDR3 runs 13 residues. The CDR3 coding sequence is TGTGCCCTGGGGAGGATGAACACCGGGGAGCTGTTTTTT. Residues: CALGRMNTGELFF.

This clonotype has more than one count but fewer than ten. The chain links TRBV5-1 to TRBJ2-3; 7 nucleotides line up with TRBD2. Germline trimming cut 0 bases from V and 4 bases from J; bases unmatched to any gene: 8. CDR1 SGHRS and CDR2 YFSETQ come from the germline V gene. The CDR3 covers 16 residues. The CDR3 DNA sequence: TGCGCCAGCAGCTTGGCCAAGCGGGGAAGATCAGATACGCAGTATTTT. Translation: CASSLAKRGRSDTQYF.

This clonotype was seen only a few times. This CDR3 is CASSLASDRADNSPLHF. The DNA of the CDR3 is TGTGCCAGCAGCTTAGCTTCGGACAGGGCCGACAATTCACCCCTCCACTTT. The J gene is TRBJ1-6, the V gene TRBV7-9, with 8 positions matching TRBD1. CDR1 is SEHNR, CDR2 FQNEAQ, per germline (reference sequence). V dropped 0 bases and J dropped 7; count of bases not matched to a gene: 8. This CDR3 has 17 amino acids.

This clonotype came up a few times. The chain joins TRBV18 to TRBJ2-7; D tentatively reads TRBD1 or TRBD2 (6 bases each). The CDR3 is 14 residues long. CDR1 and CDR2 (germline): KGHSH, LQKENI. Trimming left V 5 bases short and J 5 bases short, with 16 bases between. CDR3 sequence (DNA): TGTGCCAGCTCAGACAGGAGGGCTGGGGACGAGCAGTACGTC. It codes for CASSDRRAGDEQYV.

The chain employs TRBV7-9 and TRBJ2-1; the D gene is possibly TRBD1 (5 bases). From germline, CDR1 is SEHNR and CDR2 FQNEAQ (reference sequence). Trimming left V 5 bases short and J 9 bases short, with 11 bases between. CDR3 length: 12 residues. CDR3 sequence: CASSPQGPEQFF. CDR3 nucleotide sequence: TGTGCCAGCAGCCCTCAGGGTCCTGAGCAGTTCTTC.

This clonotype was seen at least ten times. The genes are TRBV7-9 and TRBJ2-1, with D possibly being TRBD2 (5 bases). Trimming removed 10 bases at V and 10 bases at J, with 11 bases between. The CDR3 runs to 10 residues. The germline CDR1 and CDR2 sequences are SEHNR and FQNEAQ (reference sequence). The CDR3 nucleotides are TGTGCCACCTCGGGGAGAGAGCAGTTCTTC. Encoded protein: CATSGREQFF.

There are a few counts of this clonotype. V is TRBV29-1 and J is TRBJ2-7; D gene uncertain. Trimming left V 6 bases short and J 5 bases short, with 14 bases between. Germline V gene data show CDR1 as SQVTM and CDR2 as ANQGSEA. The CDR3 is made up of 12 amino acids. CDR3 sequence: CSVGTEFNEQYV. The CDR3 coding sequence is TGCAGCGTCGGCACGGAGTTCAACGAGCAGTACGTC.

This chain uses TRBV20-1 with TRBJ2-7; D remains unclear. The CDR3 is made up of 15 amino acids. V lost 0 bases, J lost 0 bases, and 12 bases lay in between. The V gene's germline CDR1 is DFQATT and CDR2 SNEGSKA (reference sequence). The CDR3 sequence: CSARDPRRSSYEQYF. The DNA for the CDR3 is TGCAGTGCTAGAGATCCGCGGCGTAGCTCCTACGAGCAGTACTTC.

This clonotype was observed a few times. This rearrangement joins TRBV4-1 to TRBJ1-1; D perhaps matches TRBD1 (6 bases). The V end was cut by 1 base, the J end by 1 base, with 10 bases between. Germline CDR1 reads MGHRA; CDR2 reads YSYEKL. This CDR3 has 15 residues. CDR3 amino acids: CASSQAQQGNTEAFF. CDR3 sequence (DNA): TGCGCCAGCAGCCAAGCACAACAGGGGAACACTGAAGCTTTCTTT.

This clonotype turned up a few times. The chain couples TRBV27 to TRBJ1-2; TRBD1 is a possible D gene (5 bases). The CDR3 sequence is 13 residues long. The germline V and J ends were trimmed by 6 bases and 7 bases, with 15 bases remaining between them. Germline loops: CDR1 MNHEY, CDR2 SMNVEV (reference sequence). The CDR3 DNA reads TGTGCCAGCAGACCGGGACTTGCGGGTGGCTACACCTTC. Translating it yields CASRPGLAGGYTF.

The rearrangement joins TRBV5-6 to TRBJ1-5; a possible D gene is TRBD1 (5 bases). There are 14 residues in the CDR3. Germline CDR1 SGHDT, CDR2 YYEEEE. V shed 4 bases and J shed 4 bases, with 12 bases lying between them. CDR3 in DNA: TGTGCCAGCAGCGCGTACGGGGCTAATCAGCCCCAGCATTTT. Translating it yields CASSAYGANQPQHF.

The J gene is TRBJ2-3, the V gene TRBV6-1, with D possibly being TRBD1 or TRBD2 (6 bases each). V shed 8 bases and J shed 0 bases, with 12 bases lying between them. This CDR3 has 14 residues. The germline V gene encodes CDR1 MNHNS and CDR2 SASEGT. In DNA, the CDR3 is TGTGCCAGCTGTCCGGGGGCTAGCACAGATACGCAGTATTTT. Protein product: CASCPGASTDTQYF.

The table lists this clonotype with many counts. This chain joins TRBV6-6 and TRBJ2-7, with no clear D. The ends were cut back, 2 bases at V and 1 base at J, with 6 bases in the middle. Germline-derived CDR1 and CDR2 are MNHNY and SVGAGI (reference sequence). CDR3 length: 13 residues. CDR3 DNA sequence: TGTGCCAGCAGTTACGACGAGTCCTACGAGCAGTACGTC. Translation: CASSYDESYEQYV.

The chain couples TRBV15 to TRBJ2-7; D may match TRBD1 or TRBD2 (5 bases each). The germline gives CDR1 LNHNV, CDR2 YYDKDF (reference sequence). The CDR3 has 14 amino acids. Trimming left V 5 bases short and J 1 base short, with 12 bases between. The CDR3 region is CATSGRDGSYEQYV. For the CDR3, the DNA is TGTGCCACCAGCGGAAGGGACGGGTCCTACGAGCAGTACGTC.

This clonotype appeared a few times. This rearrangement joins TRBV20-1 to TRBJ2-7; TRBD1 matches at 9 bases. J was trimmed by 2 bases and V by 4 bases; bases with no gene match: 3. The CDR3 totals 13 residues. Per germline, CDR1 DFQATT and CDR2 SNEGSKA (reference sequence). The CDR3 sequence is CSAIGQGTYEQYV. CDR3 sequence (DNA): TGCAGTGCTATCGGACAGGGGACCTACGAGCAGTACGTC.

The rearrangement joins TRBV5-1 to TRBJ2-7, with no clear D. The V end lost 4 bases, the J end lost 0 bases, and 11 bases lay between the germline ends. The CDR3 consists of 14 residues. The germline CDR1 and CDR2 sequences are SGHRS and YFSETQ. CDR3 sequence (DNA): TGCGCCAGCAGCACCGCGGTACTCTCCTACGAGCAGTACTTC. Protein sequence: CASSTAVLSYEQYF. Together with reference TRBV5-1 and TRBJ2-7, the CDR3 gives the full variable domain: KAGVTQTPRYLIKTRGQQVTLSCSPISGHRSVSWYQQTPGQGLQFLFEYFSETQRNKGNFPGRFSGRQFSNSRSEMNVSTLELGDSALYLCASSTAVLSYEQYFGPGTRLTVT.